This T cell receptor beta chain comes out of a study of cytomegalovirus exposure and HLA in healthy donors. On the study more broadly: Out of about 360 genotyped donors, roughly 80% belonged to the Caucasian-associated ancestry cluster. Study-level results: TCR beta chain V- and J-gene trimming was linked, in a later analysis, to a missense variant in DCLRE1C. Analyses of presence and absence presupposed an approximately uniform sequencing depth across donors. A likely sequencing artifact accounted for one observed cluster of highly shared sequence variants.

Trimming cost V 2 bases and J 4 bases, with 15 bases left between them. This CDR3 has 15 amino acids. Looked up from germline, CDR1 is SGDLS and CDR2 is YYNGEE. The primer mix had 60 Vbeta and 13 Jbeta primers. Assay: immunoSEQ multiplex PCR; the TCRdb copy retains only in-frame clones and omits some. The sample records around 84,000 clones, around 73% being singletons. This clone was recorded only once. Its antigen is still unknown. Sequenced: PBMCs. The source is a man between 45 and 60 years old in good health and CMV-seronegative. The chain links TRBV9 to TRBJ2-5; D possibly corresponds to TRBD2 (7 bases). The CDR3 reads CASSVYGGGGETQYF. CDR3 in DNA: TGTGCCAGCAGCGTCTACGGGGGCGGGGGAGAGACCCAGTACTTC.